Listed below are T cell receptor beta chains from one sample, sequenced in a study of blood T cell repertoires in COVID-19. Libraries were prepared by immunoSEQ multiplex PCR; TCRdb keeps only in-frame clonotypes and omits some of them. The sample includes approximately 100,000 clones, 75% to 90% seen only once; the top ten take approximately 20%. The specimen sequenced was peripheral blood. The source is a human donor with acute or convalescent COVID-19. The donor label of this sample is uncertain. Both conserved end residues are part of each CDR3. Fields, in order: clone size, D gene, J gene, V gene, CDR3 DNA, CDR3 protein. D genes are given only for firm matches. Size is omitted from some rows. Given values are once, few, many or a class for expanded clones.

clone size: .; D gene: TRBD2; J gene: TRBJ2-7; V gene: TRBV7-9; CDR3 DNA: TGTGCCAGCAGCCCCCGGCTAGCGGGGGTTGCCGAGCAGTACTTC; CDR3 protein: CASSPRLAGVAEQYF
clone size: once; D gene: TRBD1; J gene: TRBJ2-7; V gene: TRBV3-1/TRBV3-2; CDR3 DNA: TGTGCCAGCAGCCCCGGGACAGGGGACTACGAGCAGTACTTC; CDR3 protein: CASSPGTGDYEQYF
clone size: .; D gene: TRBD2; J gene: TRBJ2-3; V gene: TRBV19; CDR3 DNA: TGTGCCAGCACAGGACTAGCGGGAGGGGCAGATACGCAGTATTTT; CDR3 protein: CASTGLAGGADTQYF
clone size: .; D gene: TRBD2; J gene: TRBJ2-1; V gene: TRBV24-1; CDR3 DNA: TGTGCCACCAGTGACCCTCTCGGGACTAGCGGATTCTTCAATGAGCAGTTCTTC; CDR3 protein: CATSDPLGTSGFFNEQFF
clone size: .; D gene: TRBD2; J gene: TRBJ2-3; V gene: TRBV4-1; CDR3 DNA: TGCGCCAGCAGCCAATCCGGACTAGCGGGGGGGACGAACACAGATACGCAGTATTTT; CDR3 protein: CASSQSGLAGGTNTDTQYF
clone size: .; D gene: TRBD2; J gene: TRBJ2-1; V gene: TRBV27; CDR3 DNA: TGTGCCAGCAGGAGGACTAGCGCCTACAATGAGCAGTTCTTC; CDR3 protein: CASRRTSAYNEQFF
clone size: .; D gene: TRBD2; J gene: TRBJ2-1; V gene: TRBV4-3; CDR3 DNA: TGCGCCAGCAGCCAAACGGGACTAGCGGGAGAGCAGTTCTTC; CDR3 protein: CASSQTGLAGEQFF
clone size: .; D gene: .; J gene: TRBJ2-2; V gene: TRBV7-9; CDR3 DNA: TGTGCCAGCAGACTAGGGGGTGCCGGGGAGCTGTTTTTT; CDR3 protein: CASRLGGAGELFF
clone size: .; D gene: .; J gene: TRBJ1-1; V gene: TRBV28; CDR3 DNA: TGTGCCAGCATAGCGACCATGAACACTGAAGCTTTCTTT; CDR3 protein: CASIATMNTEAFF
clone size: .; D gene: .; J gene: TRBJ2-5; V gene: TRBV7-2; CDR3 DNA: TGTGCCAGCAGCCCAAGGGGGGGGCCAGGAGAGACCCAGTACTTC; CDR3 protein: CASSPRGGPGETQYF
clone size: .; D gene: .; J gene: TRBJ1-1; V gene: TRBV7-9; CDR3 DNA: TGTGCCAGCAGCTCATCAGGGGAATTGGGCACTGAAGCTTTCTTT; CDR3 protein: CASSSSGELGTEAFF
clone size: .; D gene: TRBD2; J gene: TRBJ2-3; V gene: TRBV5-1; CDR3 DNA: TGCGCCAGCAGCTCCACACTAGCGGCGGGGACAGATACGCAGTATTTT; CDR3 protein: CASSSTLAAGTDTQYF
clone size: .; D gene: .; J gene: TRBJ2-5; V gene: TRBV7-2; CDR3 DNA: TGTGCCAGCAGCTCCCCCGACATCCGGTTAACCCAGTACTTC; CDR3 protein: CASSSPDIRLTQYF
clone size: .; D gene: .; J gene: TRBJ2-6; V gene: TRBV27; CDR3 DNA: TGTGCCAGCAGTCTGAGGGGGGCCAACGTCCTGACTTTC; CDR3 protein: CASSLRGANVLTF
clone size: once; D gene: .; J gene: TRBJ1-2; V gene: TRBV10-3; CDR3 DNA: TGTGCCATCAGTAGACAGGCTTATGGCTACACCTTC; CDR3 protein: CAISRQAYGYTF
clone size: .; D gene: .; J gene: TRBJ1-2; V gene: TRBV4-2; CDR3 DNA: TGTGCCAGCAGCCAAGGTGACTTTAAGGGGCCGACAGCTAACTATGGCTACACCTTC; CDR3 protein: CASSQGDFKGPTANYGYTF
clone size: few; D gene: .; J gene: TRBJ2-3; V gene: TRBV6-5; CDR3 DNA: TGTGCCAGCCAGAGCGTCGCGGATAGGGATACGCAGTATTTT; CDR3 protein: CASQSVADRDTQYF
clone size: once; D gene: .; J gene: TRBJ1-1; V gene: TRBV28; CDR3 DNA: TGTGCCAGCAGTTTCGCAGGGAACACTGAAGCTTTCTTT; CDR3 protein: CASSFAGNTEAFF
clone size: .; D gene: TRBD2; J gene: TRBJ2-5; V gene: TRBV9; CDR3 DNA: TGTGCCAGCAGCCGGACTAGCGGGAGGGTAGAGACCCAGTACTTC; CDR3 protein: CASSRTSGRVETQYF
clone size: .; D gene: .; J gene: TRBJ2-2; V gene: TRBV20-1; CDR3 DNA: TGCAGTGCTAGTGCCGGGGGTCGGAAAAACACCGGGGAGCTGTTTTTT; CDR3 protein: CSASAGGRKNTGELFF
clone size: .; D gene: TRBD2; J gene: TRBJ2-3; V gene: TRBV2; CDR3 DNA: TGTGCCATGGGGCTAGCGGGGGGGCGGGATACGCAGTATTTT; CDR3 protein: CAMGLAGGRDTQYF
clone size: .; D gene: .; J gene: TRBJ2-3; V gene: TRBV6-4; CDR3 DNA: TGTGCCAGCAGTGACTCAGGTAGGCGGCGAAAGACAGATACGCAGTATTTT; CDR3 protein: CASSDSGRRRKTDTQYF
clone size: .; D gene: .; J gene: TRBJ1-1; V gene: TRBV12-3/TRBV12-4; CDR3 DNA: TGTGCCAGTTATAAGGGGGGGACTGAAGCTTTCTTT; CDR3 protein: CASYKGGTEAFF
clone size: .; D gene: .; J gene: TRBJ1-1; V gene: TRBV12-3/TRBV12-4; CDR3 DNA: TGTGCCAGCAGTACGCAGGGGTACACTGAAGCTTTCTTT; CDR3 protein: CASSTQGYTEAFF
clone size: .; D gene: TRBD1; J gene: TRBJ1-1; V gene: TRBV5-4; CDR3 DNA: TGTGCCAGCACCTCAGGGGGAGACCAAGGGACTGAAGCTTTCTTT; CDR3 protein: CASTSGGDQGTEAFF
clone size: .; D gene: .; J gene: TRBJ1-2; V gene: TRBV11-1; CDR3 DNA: TGTGCCAGCAGCTTATCCGCAGGGGTTGCGTATGGCTACACCTTC; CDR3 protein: CASSLSAGVAYGYTF
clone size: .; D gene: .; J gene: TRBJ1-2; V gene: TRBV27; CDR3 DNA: TGTGCCAGCAGTTTGGGGAGAATGAACTATGGCTACACCTTC; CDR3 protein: CASSLGRMNYGYTF
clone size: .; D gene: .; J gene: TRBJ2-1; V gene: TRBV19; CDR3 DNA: TGTGCCAGTAGTGACGGGAATTGGGGTGAGCAGTTCTTC; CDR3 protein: CASSDGNWGEQFF
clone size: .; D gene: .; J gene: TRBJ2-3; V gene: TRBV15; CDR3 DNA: TGTGCCACCAGCGGGAGTTCAGATACGCAGTATTTT; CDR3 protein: CATSGSSDTQYF
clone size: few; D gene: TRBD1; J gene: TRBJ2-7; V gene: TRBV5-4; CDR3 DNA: TGTGCCAGCAGCTTCGGGACAGGGGGCTACGAGCAGTACTTC; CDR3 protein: CASSFGTGGYEQYF
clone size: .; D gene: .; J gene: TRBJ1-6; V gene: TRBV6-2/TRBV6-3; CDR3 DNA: TGTGCCAGCAGTTACGCAGGGTGGGGTCCCGTTCTCCTCCACTTT; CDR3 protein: CASSYAGWGPVLLHF
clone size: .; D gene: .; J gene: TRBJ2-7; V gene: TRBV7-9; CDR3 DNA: TGTGCCAGCAGCCCCTCGGGAGCTCAAGAGCAGTACTTC; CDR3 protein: CASSPSGAQEQYF
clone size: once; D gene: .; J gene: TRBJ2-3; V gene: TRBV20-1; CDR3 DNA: TGCAGTGGGCGGGACACAGATACGCAGTATTTT; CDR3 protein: CSGRDTDTQYF
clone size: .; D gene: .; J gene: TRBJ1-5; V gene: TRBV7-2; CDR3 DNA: TGTGCCAGCAGCTTAATCTCGGAGACTGGGCCCCAGCATTTT; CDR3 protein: CASSLISETGPQHF
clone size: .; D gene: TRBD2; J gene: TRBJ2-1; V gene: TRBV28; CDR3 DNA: TGTGCCAGCAATCCTGAGCGGGAGGGCCCTCGGGAGCAGTTCTTC; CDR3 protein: CASNPEREGPREQFF
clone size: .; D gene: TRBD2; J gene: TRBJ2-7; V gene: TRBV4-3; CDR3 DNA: TGCGCCAGCAGCCAAGAAAATAGCGGGGCCTACGAGCAGTACTTC; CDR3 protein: CASSQENSGAYEQYF
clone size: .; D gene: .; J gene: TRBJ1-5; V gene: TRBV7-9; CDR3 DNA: TGTGCCAGCAGGCTGGGCGATCAGCCCCAGCATTTT; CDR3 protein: CASRLGDQPQHF
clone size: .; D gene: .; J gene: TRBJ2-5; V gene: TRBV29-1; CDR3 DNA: TGCAGCGTTGAGGGGGCGGAGGCGGGTGAGACCCAGTACTTC; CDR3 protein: CSVEGAEAGETQYF
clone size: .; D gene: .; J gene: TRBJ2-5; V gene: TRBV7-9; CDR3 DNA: TGTGCCAGCAGCTCTAATACAGATTCCGATATCGAGACCCAGTACTTC; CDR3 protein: CASSSNTDSDIETQYF
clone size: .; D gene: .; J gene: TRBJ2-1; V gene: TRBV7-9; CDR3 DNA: TGTGCCAGCAGCTTAGGGGGCAGGGGCTCCTACAATGAGCAGTTCTTC; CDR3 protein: CASSLGGRGSYNEQFF
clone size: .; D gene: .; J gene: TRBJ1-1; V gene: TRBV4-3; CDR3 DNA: TGCGCCAGCAGTGGAGCAGGGGATAACACTGAAGCTTTCTTT; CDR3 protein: CASSGAGDNTEAFF
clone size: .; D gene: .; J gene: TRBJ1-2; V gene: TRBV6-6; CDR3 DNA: TGTGCCAGCAGCCGCGACAGCCCTAACTATGGCTACACCTTC; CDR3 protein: CASSRDSPNYGYTF
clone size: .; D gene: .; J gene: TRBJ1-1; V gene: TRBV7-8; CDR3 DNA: TGTGCCAGCAGCTTATCTAAAAACGGTTGGAGATCTAACACTGAAGCTTTCTTT; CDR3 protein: CASSLSKNGWRSNTEAFF
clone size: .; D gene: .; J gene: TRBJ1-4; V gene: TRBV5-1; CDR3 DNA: TGCGCCAGCACTACGGACAGTACAAGGGAAAAACTGTTTTTT; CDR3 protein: CASTTDSTREKLFF
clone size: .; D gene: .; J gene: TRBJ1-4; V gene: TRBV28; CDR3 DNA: TGTGCCAGCAGTGCCCCAGGGGAAGAAAAACTGTTTTTT; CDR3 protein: CASSAPGEEKLFF
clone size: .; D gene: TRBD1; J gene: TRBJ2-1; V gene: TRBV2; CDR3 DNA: TGTGCCAGCAGCCAAGGGACAGGGGGCGGAGGGAAATACAATGAGCAGTTCTTC; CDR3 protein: CASSQGTGGGGKYNEQFF
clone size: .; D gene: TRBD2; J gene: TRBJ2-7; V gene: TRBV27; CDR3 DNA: TGTGCCAGCAGTAGAAGCCCTTGGACTAGCGGGGGATCCGAGCAGTACTTC; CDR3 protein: CASSRSPWTSGGSEQYF
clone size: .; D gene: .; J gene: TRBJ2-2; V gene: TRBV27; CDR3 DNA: TGTGCCAGCAGTTTTTCGACCGGGGAGCTGTTTTTT; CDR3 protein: CASSFSTGELFF
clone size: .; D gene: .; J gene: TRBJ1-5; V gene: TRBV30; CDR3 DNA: TGTGCCTGGAGTGCAGGGAACAGCAATCAGCCCCAGCATTTT; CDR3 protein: CAWSAGNSNQPQHF
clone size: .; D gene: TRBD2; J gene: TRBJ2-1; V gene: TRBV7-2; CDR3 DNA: TGTGCCAGCAGCTTATTTAGCGGGGGGTACAATGAGCAGTTCTTC; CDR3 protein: CASSLFSGGYNEQFF
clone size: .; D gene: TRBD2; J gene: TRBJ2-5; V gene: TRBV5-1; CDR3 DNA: TGCGCCAGCAGCTTACGTCTAGCGGGGGACCCCCAAGAGACCCAGTACTTC; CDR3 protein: CASSLRLAGDPQETQYF
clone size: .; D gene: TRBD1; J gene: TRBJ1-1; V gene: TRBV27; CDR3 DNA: TGTGCCAGCAAGATGACAGGGACGGTCACTGAAGCTTTCTTT; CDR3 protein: CASKMTGTVTEAFF
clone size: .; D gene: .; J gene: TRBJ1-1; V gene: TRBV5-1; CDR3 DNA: TGCGCCAGCAGCTTGGCGTCTAGGGTTGAGAGGGACACTGAAGCTTTCTTT; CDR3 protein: CASSLASRVERDTEAFF